These 3 T cell receptor beta chains were all obtained from the same sample, sequenced in a study of PD-1 blockade in classical Hodgkin lymphoma. Sequenced by immunoSEQ multiplex PCR; TCRdb stores in-frame clones only, minus some. Altogether some 96,000 clones are present, just under 95% being singletons, with the ten largest covering about 2.8%. Each patient experienced a relapse that followed autologous stem cell transplantation, and brentuximab vedotin exposure varied. This specimen was peripheral blood mononuclear cells (PBMCs), taken at baseline. The source of these receptors is a human donor with classical Hodgkin lymphoma.

The rearrangement uses TRBV30 and TRBJ2-3; TRBD2 agrees at 8 bases. Per germline, CDR1 GTSNPN and CDR2 SVGIG (reference sequence). CDR3 size: 15 residues. J gave up 3 bases and V 4 bases, and 9 bases lay outside the gene matches. The CDR3 DNA reads TGTGCCTGGACCTCTACGGGACTAGGGACAGATACGCAGTATTTT. It specifies CAWTSTGLGTDTQYF.

The chain joins TRBV27 to TRBJ2-7; D tentatively fits TRBD1 or TRBD2 (5 bases each). CDR1 and CDR2 from the germline V gene are MNHEY and SMNVEV (reference sequence). This CDR3 is built from 14 residues. The V gene lost 2 bases and the J gene lost 3 bases, with 11 bases spanning the gap. CDR3 sequence: CASSLARDLYEQYF. As DNA, the CDR3 is TGTGCCAGCAGTTTAGCTAGGGACCTCTACGAGCAGTACTTC.

V usage is TRBV28 and J usage is TRBJ2-5; 11 bases fit TRBD2. J was trimmed by 2 bases and V by 4 bases; bases with no gene match: 3. From germline, CDR1 is MDHEN and CDR2 SYDVKM. The CDR3 is 15 amino acids. The CDR3 region is CASSYRLAGQETQYF. The CDR3 DNA reads as TGTGCCAGCAGTTACCGACTAGCGGGACAAGAGACCCAGTACTTC.